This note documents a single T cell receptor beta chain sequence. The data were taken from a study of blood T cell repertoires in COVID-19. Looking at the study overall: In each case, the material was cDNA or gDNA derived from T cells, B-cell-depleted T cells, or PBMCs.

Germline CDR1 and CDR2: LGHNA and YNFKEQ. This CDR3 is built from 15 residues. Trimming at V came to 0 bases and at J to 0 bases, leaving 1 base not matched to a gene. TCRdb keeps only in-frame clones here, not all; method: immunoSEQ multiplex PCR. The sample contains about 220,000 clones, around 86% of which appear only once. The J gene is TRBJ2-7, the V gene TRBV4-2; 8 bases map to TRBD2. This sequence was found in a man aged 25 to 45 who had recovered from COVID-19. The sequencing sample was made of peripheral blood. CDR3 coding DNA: TGTGCCAGCAGCCAAGATGGGACTAGCTCCTACGAGCAGTACTTC. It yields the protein CASSQDGTSSYEQYF.